Each of the 3 T cell receptor beta chains below was sequenced from the same sample in a study of T-cell reconstitution after alpha-beta-depleted transplantation in children. Unique molecular identifiers were incorporated into the prepared TCRbeta library. In TCRdb, the PCR reads were re-called with MiXCR into one record per CDR3 protein. The sample lists 200,000 or so distinct CDR3 sequences; roughly 8.3% were seen once. This sample comprised PBMCs, mostly from graft donor cells, obtained 360 days after TCRalphabeta/CD19-depleted stem cell transplant. The receptors stem from a male patient aged 2 to 10 who had a stem cell transplant for acute myeloid leukemia, so the T cells may come from the graft donor.

Worth noting for this clonotype: A read error may be the cause here, since a much bigger clone is one base away. This chain uses TRBV10-3 with TRBJ2-3, with 7 bases aligning to TRBD1. Per the germline V gene, CDR1 is ENHRY and CDR2 is SYGVKD. CDR3 length equals 13 residues. The V and J ends lost 11 bases and 4 bases, in that order; junction bases with no gene match: 9. The DNA for the CDR3 is TGTGCCCTCATGGGGACAGCGGCAGATACGCAGTATTTT. Amino acid sequence: CALMGTAADTQYF.

This clonotype came up a few times. This sequence joins TRBV5-1 and TRBJ1-6; D unclear. The CDR3 runs 18 residues. V was pared by 6 bases and J by 14 bases, with 33 bases between. CDR1 and CDR2 from the germline V gene are SGHRS and YFSETQ. The CDR3 here is CASKPRTDGSLGDWTLHF. CDR3 coding DNA: TGCGCCAGCAAACCCAGGACGGACGGATCTCTAGGTGATTGGACCCTCCACTTT.

This chain connects TRBV29-1 to TRBJ2-6; D ambiguous. Germline lookup yields CDR1 SQVTM and CDR2 ANQGSEA. Trimming removed 5 bases at V and 0 bases at J, with 8 bases between. This CDR3 is 14 amino acids long. For the CDR3, the DNA is TGCAGCGTTCTAGGAGCCTCTGGGGCCAACGTCCTGACTTTC. Residues: CSVLGASGANVLTF.